This TCR beta chain derives from a study of graft-versus-host responses after intestinal transplantation. A remark on this clone: Its antigen is unknown.

Data came from immunoSEQ multiplex PCR; TCRdb stores just in-frame clones and leaves some out. Here the sample spans roughly 100,000 clones, roughly 93% being singletons. CDR3 length equals 15 residues. Germline V gene sequence: CDR1 LNHDA, CDR2 SQIVND (reference sequence). V shed 10 bases and J shed 0 bases, with 18 bases lying between them. The chain has TRBV19 and TRBJ1-1; D may be TRBD1 (5 bases). This clonotype was sampled from a human donor who received an intestinal transplant. Material: unstimulated CD8+ T cells sorted from spleen or lymph node cells, obtained before intestinal transplant. CDR3 in amino acids: CATWWGTSLNTEAFF. The CDR3 DNA follows: TGTGCCACCTGGTGGGGGACCAGTTTGAACACTGAAGCTTTCTTT.